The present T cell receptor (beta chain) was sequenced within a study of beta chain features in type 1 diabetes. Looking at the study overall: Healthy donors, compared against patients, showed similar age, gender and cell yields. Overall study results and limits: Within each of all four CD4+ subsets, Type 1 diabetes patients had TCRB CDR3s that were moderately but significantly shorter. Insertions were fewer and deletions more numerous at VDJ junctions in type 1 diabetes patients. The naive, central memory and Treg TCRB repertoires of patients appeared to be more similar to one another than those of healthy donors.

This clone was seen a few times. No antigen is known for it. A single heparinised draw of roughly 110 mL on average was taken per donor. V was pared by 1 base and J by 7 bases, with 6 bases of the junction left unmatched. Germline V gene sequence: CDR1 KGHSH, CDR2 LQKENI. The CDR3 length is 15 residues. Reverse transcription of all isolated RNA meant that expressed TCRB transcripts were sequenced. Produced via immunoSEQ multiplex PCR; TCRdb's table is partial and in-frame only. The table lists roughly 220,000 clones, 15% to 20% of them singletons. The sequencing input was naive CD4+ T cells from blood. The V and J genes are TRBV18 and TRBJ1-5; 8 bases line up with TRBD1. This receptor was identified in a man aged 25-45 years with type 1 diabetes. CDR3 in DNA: TGTGCCAGCTCACCACTACAGGGGGTTGAGCAGCCCCAGCATTTT. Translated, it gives CASSPLQGVEQPQHF.